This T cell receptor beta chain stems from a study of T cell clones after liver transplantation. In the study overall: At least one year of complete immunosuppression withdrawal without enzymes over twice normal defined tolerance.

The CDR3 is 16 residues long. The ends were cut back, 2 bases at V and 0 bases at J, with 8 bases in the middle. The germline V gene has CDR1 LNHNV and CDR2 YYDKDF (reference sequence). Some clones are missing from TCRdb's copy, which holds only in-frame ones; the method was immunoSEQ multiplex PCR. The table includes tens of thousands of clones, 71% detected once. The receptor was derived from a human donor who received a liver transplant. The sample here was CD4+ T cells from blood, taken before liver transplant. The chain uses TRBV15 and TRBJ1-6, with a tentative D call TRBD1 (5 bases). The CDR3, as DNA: TGTGCCACCAGCAGAACAGGTTTCTCCTATAATTCACCCCTCCACTTT. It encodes CATSRTGFSYNSPLHF.